The 19 T cell receptor beta chains below come from one sample, sequenced in a study of T cell responses to AZD1222 COVID-19 vaccine. Clones were sequenced by immunoSEQ multiplex PCR, and TCRdb holds only the in-frame ones, with some missing. The data hold hundreds of thousands of clones, with about 92% observed a single time. The sample here was peripheral blood, taken on day 0 of MenACWY control vaccination. These TCRs come from an adult in good health.

This chain uses TRBV5-1 with TRBJ1-1; D perhaps matches TRBD1 (5 bases). The CDR3 sequence is 14 residues long. V was clipped by 5 bases and J by 0 bases, with 11 bases between them. The V gene's germline CDR1 is SGHRS and CDR2 YFSETQ. DNA of the CDR3: TGCGCCAGCAGTGACGGGGGTTTGAACACTGAAGCTTTCTTT. Translating gives CASSDGGLNTEAFF.

This clone was seen a handful of times. V is TRBV7-7 and J is TRBJ1-5; 7 bases match TRBD1. CDR1 and CDR2 from the germline V gene are SSHAT and FNYEAQ (reference sequence). The V and J ends lost 5 bases and 0 bases, in that order; junction bases with no gene match: 7. This CDR3 region has 16 residues. CDR3 coding DNA: TGTGCCAGCAGCCGCTCAGGGGGTTATAGCAATCAGCCCCAGCATTTT. Its translation: CASSRSGGYSNQPQHF.

J is TRBJ1-2 and V is TRBV3-1 (or the pseudogene TRBV3-2); D might be TRBD1 (5 bases). V was pared by 0 bases and J by 7 bases, with 9 bases between. The length of the CDR3 is 13 residues. The V gene's germline CDR1 is LGHDT and CDR2 YNNKEL (reference sequence). The CDR3: CASSQEFGAGYTF. In nucleotides, the CDR3 is TGTGCCAGCAGCCAAGAGTTCGGGGCTGGCTACACCTTC.

This clone was seen just once. The CDR3, as DNA: TGTGCCAGCAGCCAAAGGACGGCCCTAACTTACGAGCAGTACTTC. Protein sequence: CASSQRTALTYEQYF. The V gene is TRBV5-6, the J gene TRBJ2-7; D not resolved. V was pared by 4 bases and J by 4 bases, with 18 bases between. The CDR3 runs to 15 residues. Germline assignment: CDR1 SGHDT and CDR2 YYEEEE.

This clone turned up a few times. V is TRBV5-1 and J is TRBJ2-2; 8 bases map to TRBD1. The CDR3 consists of 18 residues. Germline V gene sequence: CDR1 SGHRS, CDR2 YFSETQ. With V trimmed by 5 bases and J by 1 base, 13 bases remained unmatched. CDR3 nucleotides: TGCGCCAGCAGTTGGAACCCTCCCGGGACAGGGAACACCGGGGAGCTGTTTTTT. Translation: CASSWNPPGTGNTGELFF.

V usage is TRBV6-5 and J usage is TRBJ1-5; D gene uncertain. The germline CDR1 and CDR2 sequences are MNHEY and SVGAGI. Trimming took 6 bases from V and 0 from J, leaving 6 bases between them. This CDR3 comprises 13 residues. The CDR3 DNA reads TGTGCCAGCAGGGGCGGTAGCAATCAGCCCCAGCATTTT. This gives the protein CASRGGSNQPQHF.

The table lists this clone with a count of one. V gene TRBV12-3 or TRBV12-4 combines with J gene TRBJ1-1; D perhaps matches TRBD1 (5 bases). The germline V and J ends were trimmed by 10 bases and 7 bases, with 13 bases remaining between them. The CDR3 spans 11 residues. The CDR3 sequence is CATGGEGEAFF. In DNA, the CDR3 is TGTGCCACCGGGGGGGAGGGTGAAGCTTTCTTT.

This clone was detected a few times. This chain connects TRBV7-2 to TRBJ1-1; the match to TRBD1 covers 7 bases. The CDR3 is made up of 13 amino acids. Germline V gene data show CDR1 as SGHTA and CDR2 as FQGNSA. J gave up 4 bases and V 1 base, and 0 bases lay outside the gene matches. The CDR3 sequence: CASSLGQGTEAFF. CDR3 DNA: TGTGCCAGCAGCTTAGGACAGGGCACTGAAGCTTTCTTT.

The chain joins TRBV3-1 (or the pseudogene TRBV3-2) to TRBJ2-2; D is unclear. Trimming stripped 0 bases from V and 3 bases from J, with 8 bases between. Germline V gene data show CDR1 as LGHDT and CDR2 as YNNKEL (reference sequence). The CDR3 contains 15 residues. In DNA, the CDR3 is TGTGCCAGCAGCCAAGATGCAAAGTACACCGGGGAGCTGTTTTTT. Translation: CASSQDAKYTGELFF.

The CDR3 spells CASIGTGVTPQHF. In DNA, the CDR3 is TGTGCCAGCATCGGGACAGGGGTGACGCCCCAGCATTTT. This chain uses TRBV6-5 with TRBJ1-5; TRBD1 matches at 10 bases. After removal of 7 bases from V and 9 bases from J, the junction contained 6 bases not matched to a gene. This CDR3 has 13 amino acids. In germline, CDR1 is MNHEY, CDR2 SVGAGI.

V gene TRBV7-9 combines with J gene TRBJ1-5; weak D call: TRBD1 (6 bases). Trimming removed 5 bases from V and 0 bases from J, with 11 bases in between. The CDR3 sequence is 15 residues long. The germline V gene has CDR1 SEHNR and CDR2 FQNEAQ (reference sequence). This chain's CDR3 is CASSPGDGSNQPQHF. CDR3 in DNA: TGTGCCAGCAGCCCAGGGGACGGTAGCAATCAGCCCCAGCATTTT.

The chain couples TRBV19 to TRBJ2-1; maybe TRBD1 (6 bases). The germline V gene has CDR1 LNHDA and CDR2 SQIVND (reference sequence). Trimming pared 5 bases from V and 11 bases from J, leaving 16 bases between. The CDR3 runs 13 residues. The CDR3 nucleotides read TGTGCCAGTAGTGAATCCGGGACATCAAAGCAGTTCTTC. This sequence encodes CASSESGTSKQFF.

The rearrangement links TRBV4-1 to TRBJ2-5; D possibly corresponds to TRBD2 (7 bases). Germline assignment: CDR1 MGHRA and CDR2 YSYEKL. CDR3 length: 16 amino acids. V was cut by 1 base and J by 1 base, with 13 bases left in between. CDR3 in DNA: TGCGCCAGCAGCCAAGGTCTAAGGGGGGGCCAAGAGACCCAGTACTTC. It encodes CASSQGLRGGQETQYF.

The chain has TRBV27 and TRBJ2-7, with D perhaps TRBD2 (6 bases). Germline V gives CDR1 MNHEY, CDR2 SMNVEV (reference sequence). V lost 2 bases to trimming and J lost 5 bases, with 13 bases between them. The CDR3 covers 14 residues. CDR3 protein: CASSLRGGSNEQYF. CDR3 in DNA: TGTGCCAGCAGTTTACGGGGAGGTTCCAACGAGCAGTACTTC.

The chain has TRBV27 and TRBJ1-5; D gene ambiguous. The CDR3 is 10 amino acids. CDR1 is MNHEY, CDR2 SMNVEV, per germline (reference sequence). With 4 bases removed from V and 8 bases from J, the gap between germline ends came to 3 bases. The CDR3 DNA sequence: TGTGCCAGCAGTTATGAGCCCCAGCATTTT. Its protein is CASSYEPQHF.

The V gene is TRBV6-5, the J gene TRBJ2-7; D is unclear. V was trimmed by 4 bases and J by 2 bases, leaving 9 bases between them. The CDR3 spans 13 residues. CDR1 and CDR2 from the germline V gene are MNHEY and SVGAGI. The CDR3 nucleotides are TGTGCCAGCAGTTTAAAGGAAACCTACGAGCAGTACTTC. Protein sequence: CASSLKETYEQYF.

The V and J genes are TRBV9 and TRBJ2-7, with 7 bases identical to TRBD1. In germline, CDR1 is SGDLS, CDR2 YYNGEE. J lost 1 base, V lost 4 bases, and 5 bases had no gene match. The length of the CDR3 is 14 residues. As DNA, the CDR3 is TGTGCCAGCAGCTCGGGGACAGAGTCCTACGAGCAGTACTTC. Encoded protein: CASSSGTESYEQYF.

The chain uses TRBV28 and TRBJ1-6, with 9 bases fitting TRBD1. The CDR3 totals 13 residues. Germline lookup yields CDR1 MDHEN and CDR2 SYDVKM. The V gene end was trimmed by 6 bases and the J gene end by 12 bases; junction bases not matched to a gene: 6. The CDR3 is CASSKDRGLPLHF. DNA for the CDR3: TGTGCCAGCAGCAAGGACAGGGGTTTACCCCTCCACTTT.

This clone has only a few counts. The CDR3 nucleotides read TGTGCCAGCAGTGAAACGAAGACAGGGTCGGGATCACCCCTCCACTTT. Encoded protein: CASSETKTGSGSPLHF. The chain joins TRBV6-1 to TRBJ1-6; 7 nucleotides align to TRBD1. The V gene end was trimmed by 2 bases and the J gene end by 10 bases; junction bases not matched to a gene: 11. Germline-derived CDR1 and CDR2 are MNHNS and SASEGT. CDR3 length: 16 residues.